This T cell receptor beta chain appears in the sequencing data of a study of blood T cell repertoires in COVID-19 (dated by TCRdb to 2020 to 2022). General notes on the study: Samples covering the acute and convalescent phases of COVID-19 were provided by collaborators in the United States, Italy and Spain. The prospective study material was composed of cDNA or gDNA derived from T cells, B-cell-depleted T cells, or PBMCs. The dataset comprised deeply sampled blood TCRbeta repertoires from subjects exposed to, actively infected with, or recovered from COVID-19. The repertoires were made available in a free public database intended to serve as a resource for research on the immune response to SARS-CoV-2. Samples were obtained from the ongoing ImmuneRACE study (first 160 participants) and from 1,200 or so subjects provided by 6 global collaborators. Nearly every sample came with metadata listing a de-identified subject ID, COVID-19 status, age in years and sex. Where available, HLA class I and class II types were taken from metadata supplied by the sample provider and were not determined by assay-based typing. The paper's findings and limits, for the study overall: The quantity of clinical and demographic metadata differed by source and by participant and was supplied without curation.

In the prospective study, participants were roughly 18 to 100 years old, resided in approximately 22 geographic areas of the United States, and were enrolled through a virtual design. Cohort assignment in the prospective study relied on participant-reported clinical history from a screening survey and a study questionnaire. For ImmuneRACE Cohort 3, a participant was defined as recovered based on two consecutive negative NP/OP PCR tests, clearance by a healthcare professional, or resolution of symptoms. In the prospective study, whole blood, serum and a nasopharyngeal or oropharyngeal swab were collected from each participant by mobile phlebotomists. Prospective study participants could optionally give additional blood draws and questionnaires over an approximately two-month period. Prospective study blood samples were shipped either frozen or at room temperature before DNA extraction. V is shortened by 3 bases, J by 1 base, and the region joining them spans 9 bases. Reading from cysteine to phenylalanine, the CDR3 counts 13 amino acids. Of all the DNA, just the CDR3 is kept, 39 bases in frame from base 1. In the germline V gene (reference sequence), CDR1 corresponds to GTSNPN and CDR2 to SVGIG.

Comments on this clone: It has no known antigen specificity. No base quality values were provided; no much bigger clone lies one nucleotide off.

The immunoSEQ Assay, a bias-controlled multiplex PCR, was used to amplify TCRbeta CDR3 regions from genomic DNA. The authors processed their data as follows. Within the assay, amplification of reference gene primers was used to estimate how many nucleated cells each sample contained. To quantify the absolute abundance of each unique TCRbeta CDR3 rearrangement, sequence reads were collapsed and filtered. For each sample, productive Simpson clonality was calculated by taking the square root of Simpson's diversity index across productive rearrangements. In its TCRdb copy, this immuneACCESS table keeps in-frame sequences only and misses some clones. Where compared with another copy, unresolved V genes explain less than half of these, and the others have no known cause. That table is the source of V, J and clone size, and D and trimming were worked out from the DNA. For this sample the table gives some 390,000 clones, of which roughly 90% were detected only once. The biggest ten clones account for less than 2% of the sample.

The chain couples TRBV30 to TRBJ1-2; too little of a D gene remains to name it. Sequencing was performed on PBMCs or T cells enriched from blood (not recorded which). The origin of this receptor is a woman aged 30 to 39 who had recovered from COVID-19. The DNA sequence is given as TGTGCCTGGAGGGCCGGGGTTAACTATGGCTACACCTTC. It translates to CAWRAGVNYGYTF.